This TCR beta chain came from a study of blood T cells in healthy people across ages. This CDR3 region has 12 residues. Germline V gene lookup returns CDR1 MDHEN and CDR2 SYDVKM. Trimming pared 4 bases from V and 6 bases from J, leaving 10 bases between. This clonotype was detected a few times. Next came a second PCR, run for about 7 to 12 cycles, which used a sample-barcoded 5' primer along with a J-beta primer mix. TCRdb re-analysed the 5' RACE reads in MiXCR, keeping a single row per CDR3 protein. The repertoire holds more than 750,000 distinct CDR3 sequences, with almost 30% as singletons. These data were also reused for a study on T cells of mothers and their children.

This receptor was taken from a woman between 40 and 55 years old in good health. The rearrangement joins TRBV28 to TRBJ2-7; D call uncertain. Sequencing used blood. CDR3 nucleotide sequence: TGTGCCAGCAGTTCTACAGAGTGCGAGCAGTACTTC. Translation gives CASSSTECEQYF.